The source of this T cell receptor beta chain is a study of T cell responses to AZD1222 COVID-19 vaccine. Study-wide findings and caveats: Donors, mostly white British, included more females; clonal diversity was possibly underestimated. Seropositive status at baseline applied to only six AZD1222 recipients.

Profiling relied on immunoSEQ multiplex PCR, and the TCRdb table lists in-frame clones only, not all of them. The table includes under 200,000 clones, more than 70% detected once. Trimming shortened V by 10 bases and J by 2 bases, and 16 bases separated the two germline ends. This CDR3 is built from 14 residues. CDR1 and CDR2 from the germline V gene are LNHDA and SQIVND (reference sequence). About this clone: Its specificity is not known.

This receptor was identified in an adult in good health. The chain carries TRBV19 and TRBJ2-3; D perhaps matches TRBD2 (5 bases). This material consisted of peripheral blood, taken on day 0 of AZD1222 vaccination. The CDR3 protein is CATRRGSDTDTQYF. The CDR3 coding sequence is TGTGCCACCCGTCGGGGTAGCGACACAGATACGCAGTATTTT.